The present T cell receptor (beta chain) was sequenced within a study of preoperative IRX-2 immunotherapy in early breast cancer. Points on this clone: The junction departs from the called germline gene at one end, perhaps through a read error.

CDR3 size: 15 residues. Germline assignment: CDR1 SGHNT and CDR2 YENEEA. Treatment reported: preoperative locoregional IRX-2 cytokine immunotherapy. Preoperative locoregional IRX-2 cytokine immunotherapy was tested in the phase Ib source study. Only in-frame clones appear in the TCRdb table, and some are missing; sequencing was by immunoSEQ multiplex PCR. The sample lists approximately 780 clones, about 80% occurring once. The chain recombines TRBV11-3 with TRBJ2-2; the match to TRBD1 covers 7 bases. This sequence originates from a human donor with breast cancer. The input for sequencing was tumor tissue, taken before IRX-2 immunotherapy. Here the CDR3 reads CASSLDSVGGRELFF. CDR3 in DNA: TGTGCCAGCAGCCTAGACTCGGTAGGGGGCCGGGAGCTGTTTTTT.